The next 2 T cell receptor beta chains were all read from a single sample in a study of shared clonotypes between healthy human individuals. This table comes from immunoSEQ multiplex PCR, and its TCRdb copy is limited to in-frame clones, with some not included. Here the sample spans around 320,000 clones, around 86% being singletons. Input material: memory CD8+ T cells sorted from blood. The subset is: CD45RO+ cells pooled with CCR7-negative TemRA cells. The receptor set was obtained from a young man in good health.

This chain uses TRBV5-6 with TRBJ2-7, with D uncertain. Germline V gene lookup returns CDR1 SGHDT and CDR2 YYEEEE. Trimming removed 4 bases at V and 4 bases at J, with 6 bases between. The length of the CDR3 is 11 residues. For the CDR3, the DNA is TGTGCCAGCAGCCGAGAATACGAGCAGTACTTC. Translating gives CASSREYEQYF.

This CDR3 is CASSLAQSGRDEQFF. In DNA form, the CDR3 reads TGTGCCAGCAGCTTAGCGCAGAGCGGGAGGGATGAGCAGTTCTTC. This chain connects TRBV7-2 to TRBJ2-1; 10 bases align to TRBD2. Germline trimming cut 0 bases from V and 8 bases from J; bases unmatched to any gene: 4. Germline values: CDR1 SGHTA, CDR2 FQGNSA. CDR3 length: 15 amino acids.